Each of the 18 T cell receptor beta chains below was sequenced from the same sample in a study of blood T cell repertoires in COVID-19. Method: immunoSEQ multiplex PCR; TCRdb's copy keeps in-frame clones and lacks some. Among approximately 230,000 clones, about 80% were seen once, and the ten largest hold around 8.9%. The sample consisted of peripheral blood. Receptors were obtained from an elderly man with acute or convalescent COVID-19.

The chain has TRBV19 and TRBJ1-1; 7 bases align to TRBD1. Germline V gene lookup returns CDR1 LNHDA and CDR2 SQIVND (reference sequence). The CDR3 sequence is 14 residues long. With V trimmed by 5 bases and J by 0 bases, 3 bases remained unmatched. In DNA, the CDR3 is TGTGCCAGTAGTCTACAGGGGCTGAACACTGAAGCTTTCTTT. As protein: CASSLQGLNTEAFF.

This rearrangement joins TRBV29-1 to TRBJ2-2; TRBD1 is a possible D gene (5 bases). With 7 bases removed from V and 1 base from J, the gap between germline ends came to 7 bases. Germline lookup yields CDR1 SQVTM and CDR2 ANQGSEA. The CDR3 sequence is 12 residues long. CDR3 DNA: TGCAGCGCCCAGGGGAACACCGGGGAGCTGTTTTTT. It codes for CSAQGNTGELFF.

CDR3 sequence: CASSPGVAGSYNEQFF. The CDR3 DNA sequence: TGTGCCAGCAGCCCCGGGGTGGCAGGCTCCTACAATGAGCAGTTCTTC. The genes are TRBV7-9 and TRBJ2-1, with D tentatively TRBD2 (5 bases). V gave up 5 bases and J gave up 0 bases, with 14 bases separating them. The CDR3 runs to 16 residues. Germline V gene data show CDR1 as SEHNR and CDR2 as FQNEAQ (reference sequence).

The genes are TRBV5-1 and TRBJ1-2; 10 bases agree with TRBD1. V lost 4 bases and J lost 4; bases outside the gene matches: 4. The germline CDR1 and CDR2 sequences are SGHRS and YFSETQ. The length of the CDR3 is 14 residues. The DNA for the CDR3 is TGCGCCAGCAGCCCGGGACAGGGGATCTATGGCTACACCTTC. Its protein product is CASSPGQGIYGYTF.

This chain connects TRBV2 to TRBJ1-6; 8 bases map to TRBD1. The CDR3 has 14 residues. Trimming cost V 7 bases and J 11 bases; bases outside gene matches: 10. Germline V lookup: CDR1 SNHLY, CDR2 FYNNEI. CDR3 sequence: CASTEVRGPAPLHF. The DNA of the CDR3 is TGTGCCAGCACCGAGGTCAGGGGGCCGGCACCCCTCCACTTT.

The rearrangement joins TRBV11-2 to TRBJ2-5; TRBD2 is a possible D gene (6 bases). V was trimmed by 5 bases and J by 2 bases, leaving 9 bases between them. This CDR3 region has 13 residues. CDR1 SGHAT and CDR2 FQNNGV come from the germline V gene. In DNA form, the CDR3 reads TGTGCCAGCAGCCCGGGACTGCAAGAGACCCAGTACTTC. Protein sequence: CASSPGLQETQYF.

This clone was seen only a few times. This chain uses TRBV3-1 (or the pseudogene TRBV3-2) with TRBJ1-1; 11 nucleotides line up with TRBD1. CDR3 size: 16 residues. Germline values: CDR1 LGHDT, CDR2 YNNKEL (reference sequence). V was pared by 4 bases and J by 1 base, with 5 bases of the junction left unmatched. This chain's CDR3 is CASSPRDRGKNTEAFF. For the CDR3, the DNA is TGTGCCAGCAGCCCCCGGGACAGGGGGAAGAACACTGAAGCTTTCTTT.

The J gene is TRBJ1-6, the V gene TRBV18, with 12 nucleotides matching TRBD1. V lost 4 bases to trimming and J lost 1 base; unmatched junction nucleotides: 8. The CDR3 loop spans 19 amino acids. Germline V lookup: CDR1 KGHSH, CDR2 LQKENI. The CDR3 nucleotides read TGTGCCAGCTCACTTACCGGGACAGGGGGCCAGTCCTATAATTCACCCCTCCACTTT. This encodes CASSLTGTGGQSYNSPLHF.

V gene TRBV5-6 combines with J gene TRBJ2-7; D unresolved. The CDR3 length is 13 residues. V dropped 0 bases and J dropped 3 bases, with 7 bases sitting between them. CDR1 and CDR2 (germline): SGHDT, YYEEEE. CDR3 residues: CASSLGTFYEQYF. CDR3 bases: TGTGCCAGCAGCTTGGGAACATTCTACGAGCAGTACTTC.

V and J are TRBV6-5 and TRBJ2-7; 9 nucleotides line up with TRBD1. The CDR3 is 15 residues long. V was pared by 4 bases and J by 5 bases, with 9 bases of the junction left unmatched. Germline CDR1 reads MNHEY; CDR2 reads SVGAGI. CDR3 nucleotides: TGTGCCAGCAGTTCACTGGGGGGGACAGGGAACGAGCAGTACTTC. This gives the protein CASSSLGGTGNEQYF.

This clone was seen only once. The DNA for the CDR3 is TGTGCCAGCAGCCAAAAAAAGGGGGGGACTACGCAGGAGTACTTC. Translated: CASSQKKGGTTQEYF. The rearrangement uses TRBV3-1 (or the pseudogene TRBV3-2) and TRBJ2-7, with D possibly TRBD2 on 7 matching bases. CDR1 is LGHDT and CDR2 is YNNKEL in the germline V gene (reference sequence). V was shortened by 2 bases and J by 11 bases, with 22 bases between the two germline ends. The CDR3 totals 15 residues.

V and J are TRBV27 and TRBJ1-5, with D maybe TRBD1 (6 bases). Germline V gene sequence: CDR1 MNHEY, CDR2 SMNVEV (reference sequence). The V end lost 3 bases, the J end lost 2 bases, and 11 bases lay between the germline ends. This CDR3 has 15 residues. The CDR3 sequence is CASSLGGGGNQPQHF. In nucleotides, the CDR3 is TGTGCCAGCAGTTTGGGAGGGGGAGGCAATCAGCCCCAGCATTTT.

The V call is TRBV30, the J call TRBJ1-5, with no clear D. V lost 0 bases and J lost 7, with 13 bases in between. In germline, CDR1 is GTSNPN, CDR2 SVGIG (reference sequence). CDR3 size: 14 residues. The CDR3, as DNA: TGTGCCTGGAGTGTACGGGGAGGGTTGCAGCCCCAGCATTTT. Its translation: CAWSVRGGLQPQHF.

The chain links TRBV3-1 (or the pseudogene TRBV3-2) to TRBJ2-5; possible D gene TRBD1, 5 bases. Per the germline V gene, CDR1 is LGHDT and CDR2 is YNNKEL (reference sequence). V was clipped by 7 bases and J by 4 bases, with 10 bases between them. CDR3 length: 12 residues. CDR3 DNA sequence: TGTGCCAGCACAGGGCCGGGAGAGACCCAGTACTTC. Encoded protein: CASTGPGETQYF.

The chain has TRBV3-1 (or the pseudogene TRBV3-2) and TRBJ1-2; 8 positions match TRBD1. With 0 bases clipped from V and 4 bases from J, the junction kept 4 bases outside the gene matches. The V gene's germline CDR1 is LGHDT and CDR2 YNNKEL (reference sequence). This CDR3 is 15 amino acids long. CDR3 residues: CASSQEQGAAYGYTF. DNA for the CDR3: TGTGCCAGCAGCCAAGAGCAGGGGGCGGCCTATGGCTACACCTTC.

The chain has TRBV10-3 and TRBJ2-2; D perhaps matches TRBD2 (5 bases). The V end lost 3 bases, the J end lost 8 bases, and 16 bases lay between the germline ends. Germline V gene lookup returns CDR1 ENHRY and CDR2 SYGVKD. The CDR3 totals 15 residues. The chain's CDR3 is CAISDTRTGSGELFF. In nucleotides, the CDR3 is TGTGCCATCAGTGACACTAGGACTGGTTCGGGGGAGCTGTTTTTT.

The J gene is TRBJ2-6, the V gene TRBV6-5, with D possibly being TRBD1 (6 bases). Looked up from germline, CDR1 is MNHEY and CDR2 is SVGAGI. Trimming removed 7 bases at V and 3 bases at J, with 10 bases between. This CDR3 spans 14 amino acids. CDR3 in DNA: TGTGCCAGCATCAGGACAGATGGGGCCAACGTCCTGACTTTC. This sequence encodes CASIRTDGANVLTF.

The chain has TRBV3-1 (or the pseudogene TRBV3-2) and TRBJ1-3; 9 bases fit TRBD1. The CDR3 spans 16 residues. V was clipped by 4 bases and J by 6 bases; unmatched bases: 10. Germline-derived CDR1 and CDR2 are LGHDT and YNNKEL (reference sequence). In DNA form, the CDR3 reads TGTGCCAGCAGCCGACCGGGACAGGGCGCAGCAAACACCATATATTTT. Translated, it gives CASSRPGQGAANTIYF.